This T cell receptor beta chain was sequenced in a study of prognosis after radiotherapy for stage I lung cancer. This CDR3 is built from 14 residues. Trimming removed 0 bases from V and 14 bases from J; junction bases left unmatched: 7. The germline V gene has CDR1 DFQATT and CDR2 SNEGSKA (reference sequence). Study results and limitations: Lower Shannon entropy after stereotactic body radiation therapy was observed in patients who went on to develop distant metastases.

Two-round multiplex PCR amplified TCR beta CDR3 from genomic DNA. Used in first-round PCR were primers specific to each TRBV and TRBJ gene. TCRdb analysed the multiplex PCR reads with MiXCR anew, one entry per CDR3 protein. In the table there are more than 11,000 distinct CDR3 sequences, 30% to 40% of which are singletons. This clonotype is medium-sized within its sample. The antigen remains undetermined. The genes are TRBV20-1 and TRBJ2-1; TRBD2 agrees at 13 bases. The sequence came from a donor at least 50 years old with non-small cell lung cancer. Material: PBMCs, obtained before or after stereotactic body radiation therapy (not recorded which). This chain's CDR3 is CSARDVLAGGPKFF. As DNA, the CDR3 is TGCAGTGCTAGAGATGTACTAGCGGGAGGGCCAAAGTTCTTC.